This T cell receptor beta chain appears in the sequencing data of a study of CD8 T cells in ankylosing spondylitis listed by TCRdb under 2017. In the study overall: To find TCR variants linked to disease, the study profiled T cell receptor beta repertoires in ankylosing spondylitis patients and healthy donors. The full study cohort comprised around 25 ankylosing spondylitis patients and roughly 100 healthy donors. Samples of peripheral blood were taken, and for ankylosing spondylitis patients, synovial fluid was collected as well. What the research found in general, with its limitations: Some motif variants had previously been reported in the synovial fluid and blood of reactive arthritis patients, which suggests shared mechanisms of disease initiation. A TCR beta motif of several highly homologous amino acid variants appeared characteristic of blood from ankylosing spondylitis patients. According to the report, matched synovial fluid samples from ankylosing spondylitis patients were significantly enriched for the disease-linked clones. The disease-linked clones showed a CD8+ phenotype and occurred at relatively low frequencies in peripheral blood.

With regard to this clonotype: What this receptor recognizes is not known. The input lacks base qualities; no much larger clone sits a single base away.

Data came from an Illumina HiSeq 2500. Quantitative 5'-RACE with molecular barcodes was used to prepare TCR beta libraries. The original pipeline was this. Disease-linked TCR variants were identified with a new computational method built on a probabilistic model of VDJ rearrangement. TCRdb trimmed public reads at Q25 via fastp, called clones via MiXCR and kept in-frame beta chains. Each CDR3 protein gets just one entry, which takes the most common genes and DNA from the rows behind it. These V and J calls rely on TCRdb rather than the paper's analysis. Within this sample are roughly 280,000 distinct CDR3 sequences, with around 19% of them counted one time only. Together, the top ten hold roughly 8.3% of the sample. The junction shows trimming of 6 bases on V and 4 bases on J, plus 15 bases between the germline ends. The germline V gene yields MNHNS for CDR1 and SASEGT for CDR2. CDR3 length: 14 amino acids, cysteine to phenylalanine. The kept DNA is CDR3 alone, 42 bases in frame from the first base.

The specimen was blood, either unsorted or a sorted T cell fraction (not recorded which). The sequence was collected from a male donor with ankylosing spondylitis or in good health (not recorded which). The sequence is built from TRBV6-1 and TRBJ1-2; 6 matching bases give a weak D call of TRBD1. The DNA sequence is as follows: TGTGCCAGCAGACAGGGAATGGGGCCCTATGGCTACACCTTC. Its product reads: CASRQGMGPYGYTF.